This TCR beta chain was recorded in a study of shared clonotypes between healthy human individuals. Turning to the study itself: Contributing individuals were two females and a few males aged 18 to 49.

Of note for this clone: Its antigen is still unknown.

The CDR3 has 14 residues. V shed 1 base and J 6 bases; nucleotides not matched to a gene: 4. Germline V CDR1 and CDR2: ENHRY, SYGVKD. TCRdb keeps only in-frame clones here, not all; method: immunoSEQ multiplex PCR. In the table there are approximately 350,000 clones, 95% to 97% of which are singletons. Study results and caveats: The study's rarefaction showed incomplete sorted-subset sequencing despite large depth. In a handful of donors, around 5.5% of naive CD4 clonotypes appeared in common.

The V gene is TRBV10-3, the J gene TRBJ2-7; 9 nucleotides align to TRBD1. Sequenced sample: memory CD8+ T cells sorted from blood. As for subset: CD45RO+ cells pooled with CCR7-negative TemRA cells. The source is a man aged 30 to 39 in good health. CDR3 sequence reads: CAISEFHRGLEQYF. CDR3 nucleotides: TGTGCCATCAGTGAGTTCCACAGGGGGCTCGAGCAGTACTTC.